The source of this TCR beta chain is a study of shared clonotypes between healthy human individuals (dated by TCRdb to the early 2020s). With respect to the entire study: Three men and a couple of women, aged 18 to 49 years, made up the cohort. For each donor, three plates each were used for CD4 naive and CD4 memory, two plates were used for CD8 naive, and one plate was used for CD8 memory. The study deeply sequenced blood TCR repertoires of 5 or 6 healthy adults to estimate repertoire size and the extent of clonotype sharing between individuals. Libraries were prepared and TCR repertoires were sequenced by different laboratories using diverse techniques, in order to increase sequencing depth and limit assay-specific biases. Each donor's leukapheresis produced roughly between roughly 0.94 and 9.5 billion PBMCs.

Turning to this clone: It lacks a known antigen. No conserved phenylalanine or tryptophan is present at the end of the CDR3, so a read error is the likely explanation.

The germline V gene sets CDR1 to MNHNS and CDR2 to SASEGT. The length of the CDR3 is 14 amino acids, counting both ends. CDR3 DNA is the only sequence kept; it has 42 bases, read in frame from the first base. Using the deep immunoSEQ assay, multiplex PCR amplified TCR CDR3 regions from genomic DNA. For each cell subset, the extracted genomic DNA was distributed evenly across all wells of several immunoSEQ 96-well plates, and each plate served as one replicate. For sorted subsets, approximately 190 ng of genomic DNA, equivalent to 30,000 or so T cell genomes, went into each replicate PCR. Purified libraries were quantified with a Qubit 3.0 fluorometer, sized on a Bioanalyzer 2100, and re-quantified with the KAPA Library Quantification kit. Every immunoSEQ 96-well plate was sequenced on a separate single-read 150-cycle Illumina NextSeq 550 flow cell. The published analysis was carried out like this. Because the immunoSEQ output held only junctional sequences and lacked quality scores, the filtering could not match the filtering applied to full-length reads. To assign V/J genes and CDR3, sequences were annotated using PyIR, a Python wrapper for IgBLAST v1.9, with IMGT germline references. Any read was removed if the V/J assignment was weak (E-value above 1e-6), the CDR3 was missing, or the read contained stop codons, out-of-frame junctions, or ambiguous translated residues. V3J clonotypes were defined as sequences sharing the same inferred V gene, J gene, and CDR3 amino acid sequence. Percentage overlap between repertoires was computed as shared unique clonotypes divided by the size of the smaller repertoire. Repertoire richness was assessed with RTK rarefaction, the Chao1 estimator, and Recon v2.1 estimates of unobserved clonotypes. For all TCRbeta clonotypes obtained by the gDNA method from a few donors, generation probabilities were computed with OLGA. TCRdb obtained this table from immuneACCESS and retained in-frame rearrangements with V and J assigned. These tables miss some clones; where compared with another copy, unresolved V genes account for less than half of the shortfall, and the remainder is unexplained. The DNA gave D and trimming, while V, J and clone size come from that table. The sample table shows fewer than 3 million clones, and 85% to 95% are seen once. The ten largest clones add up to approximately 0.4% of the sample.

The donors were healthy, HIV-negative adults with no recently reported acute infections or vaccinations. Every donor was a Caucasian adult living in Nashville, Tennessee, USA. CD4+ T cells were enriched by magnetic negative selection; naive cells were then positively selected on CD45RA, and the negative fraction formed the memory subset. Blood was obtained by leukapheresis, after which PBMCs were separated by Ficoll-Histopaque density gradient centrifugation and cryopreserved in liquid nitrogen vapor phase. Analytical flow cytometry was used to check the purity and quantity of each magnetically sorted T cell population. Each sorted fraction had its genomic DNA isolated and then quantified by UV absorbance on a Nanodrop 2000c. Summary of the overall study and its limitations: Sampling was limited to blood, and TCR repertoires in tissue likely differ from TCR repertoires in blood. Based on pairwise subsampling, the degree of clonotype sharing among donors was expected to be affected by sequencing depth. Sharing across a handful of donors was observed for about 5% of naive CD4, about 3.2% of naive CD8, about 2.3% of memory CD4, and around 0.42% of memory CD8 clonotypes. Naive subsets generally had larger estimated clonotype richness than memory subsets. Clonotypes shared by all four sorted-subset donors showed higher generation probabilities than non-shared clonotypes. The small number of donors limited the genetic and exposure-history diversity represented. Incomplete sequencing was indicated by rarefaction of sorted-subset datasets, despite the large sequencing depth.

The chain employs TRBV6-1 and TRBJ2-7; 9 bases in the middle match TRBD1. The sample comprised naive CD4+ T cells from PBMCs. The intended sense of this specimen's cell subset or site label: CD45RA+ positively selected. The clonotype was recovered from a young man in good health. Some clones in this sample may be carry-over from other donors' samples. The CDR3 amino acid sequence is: CTSSRDRVPYEQYS. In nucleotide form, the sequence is TGTACCAGCAGCAGGGACAGGGTGCCCTACGAGCAGTACTCC.